This T cell receptor beta chain was recorded in a study of shared clonotypes between healthy human individuals. Donors included only healthy HIV-negative adults lacking recent acute infections or vaccinations. The CDR3 covers 15 residues. V lost 4 bases and J lost 1; bases outside the gene matches: 4. Germline lookup yields CDR1 SGDLS and CDR2 YYNGEE. Using immunoSEQ multiplex PCR, the repertoire was profiled, and TCRdb retains in-frame clones only, with some absent. The profile shows 2 million to 3 million clones, about 92% of them singletons. The sequenced material came from naive CD4+ T cells sorted from blood. Regarding subset: CD45RA+ positively selected. The TCR comes from a young man in good health. V is TRBV9 and J is TRBJ2-2, with 7 bases that match TRBD2. In DNA, the CDR3 is TGTGCCAGCAGCCGAGCGGGGTGGAACACCGGGGAGCTGTTTTTT. Its protein is CASSRAGWNTGELFF.